These 23 T cell receptor beta chains came from one sample sequenced in a study of regulatory T cells in long-lasting Graves disease. Time point denoted: newly diagnosed GD, antithyroid drugs for less than 3 months. PBMCs were the source of the RNA used for TCR sequencing. With iRepertoire HTBI primers and Arm-PCR of CDR3 regions, TCR beta libraries were built. TCRdb re-called the multiplex PCR reads through MiXCR, storing one row per CDR3 protein. The sample includes about 540,000 distinct CDR3 sequences, approximately 12% of them seen just once. Separately, the same data were catalogued under a study of T cells in Graves' hyperthyroidism and ophthalmopathy.

The sequencing used peripheral blood mononuclear cells (PBMCs), collected at new diagnosis, from a patient treated with antithyroid drugs. The receptors here all came from a man aged 25 to 45 with Graves disease.

V and J are TRBV19 and TRBJ1-1, with D perhaps TRBD1 (6 bases). The CDR3 is 14 amino acids. CDR1 is LNHDA, CDR2 SQIVND, per germline (reference sequence). The V gene lost 3 bases and the J gene lost 6 bases, with 14 bases spanning the gap. The chain's CDR3 is CASSIEGVGAEAFF. In DNA form, the CDR3 reads TGTGCCAGTAGTATTGAGGGGGTGGGCGCTGAAGCTTTCTTT.

There are many counts of this clonotype. CDR3 sequence: CASSGGSWDYEQYF. In nucleotides, the CDR3 is TGCGCCAGCAGTGGTGGCAGTTGGGACTACGAGCAGTACTTC. This chain uses TRBV5-1 with TRBJ2-7; D unresolved. Per the germline V gene, CDR1 is SGHRS and CDR2 is YFSETQ. This CDR3 has 14 amino acids. Deletions cut 5 bases from V and 3 bases from J, with 15 bases between.

The V call is TRBV11-3, the J call TRBJ2-1; 10 nucleotides match TRBD2. Germline CDR1 and CDR2: SGHNT and YENEEA. This CDR3 is built from 16 residues. Germline trimming cut 1 base from V and 4 bases from J; bases unmatched to any gene: 4. The CDR3 region is CASSLVGTSEYNEQFF. Here the CDR3 DNA reads TGTGCCAGCAGCTTAGTTGGGACTAGCGAATACAATGAGCAGTTCTTC.

The gene calls are TRBV5-1 and TRBJ2-2, with 8 positions matching TRBD1. The germline gives CDR1 SGHRS, CDR2 YFSETQ. This CDR3 is 14 amino acids long. V shed 4 bases and J 7 bases; nucleotides not matched to a gene: 6. The CDR3 is CASSPGQVDGELFF. For the CDR3, the DNA is TGCGCCAGCAGCCCGGGACAGGTCGACGGGGAGCTGTTTTTT.

This clonotype was counted many times. The rearrangement joins TRBV29-1 to TRBJ2-5, with D uncertain. Trimming took 3 bases from V and 1 from J, leaving 12 bases between them. The CDR3 consists of 14 residues. Germline CDR1 reads SQVTM; CDR2 reads ANQGSEA. The CDR3 bases are TGCAGCGTTGAGGACGGGTGGGGCCAAGAGACCCAGTACTTC. Its translation: CSVEDGWGQETQYF.

This clonotype was recorded a few times. The chain combines TRBV7-8 with TRBJ2-2; 8 bases agree with TRBD2. Trimming cost V 1 base and J 6 bases; bases outside gene matches: 7. The germline CDR1 and CDR2 sequences are SGHVS and FQNEAQ. CDR3 length equals 16 residues. The CDR3 sequence is CASSLVAGRAPGELFF. In DNA, the CDR3 is TGTGCCAGCAGCTTAGTCGCCGGGAGGGCCCCCGGGGAGCTGTTTTTT. The variable domain in full, completed from reference TRBV7-8 and TRBJ2-2, reads GAGVSQSPRYKVAKRGQDVALRCDPISGHVSLFWYQQALGQGPEFLTYFQNEAQLDKSGLPSDRFFAERPEGSVSTLKIQRTQQEDSAVYLCASSLVAGRAPGELFFGEGSRLTVL.

Only a few counts were recorded for this clonotype. V gene TRBV10-3 combines with J gene TRBJ2-2, with D maybe TRBD1 (6 bases). Per the germline V gene, CDR1 is ENHRY and CDR2 is SYGVKD. Deletions cut 10 bases from V and 0 bases from J, with 12 bases between. CDR3 length: 14 residues. The CDR3 DNA reads as TGTGCCACCCGGACAGATCCGAACACCGGGGAGCTGTTTTTT. Protein product: CATRTDPNTGELFF.

This clonotype was detected ten times or more. CDR3 DNA: TGTGCCAGCAGCGGAGGGACAGGAACACAAGAGACCCAGTACTTC. Translating gives CASSGGTGTQETQYF. V gene TRBV9 combines with J gene TRBJ2-5, with 8 bases aligning to TRBD1. The trim removed 3 bases at V and 2 bases at J, leaving 6 bases unmatched. The CDR3 is 15 residues long. The germline gives CDR1 SGDLS, CDR2 YYNGEE. The entire variable domain, with the rest obtained from reference TRBV9 and TRBJ2-5, is as follows: DSGVTQTPKHLITATGQRVTLRCSPRSGDLSVYWYQQSLDQGLQFLIQYYNGEERAKGNILERFSAQQFPDLHSELNLSSLELGDSALYFCASSGGTGTQETQYFGPGTRLLVL.

This clonotype was counted ten times or more. This rearrangement joins TRBV7-9 to TRBJ2-2; a weak D match, TRBD2 (6 bases). V was clipped by 2 bases and J by 4 bases, with 17 bases between them. CDR1 is SEHNR, CDR2 FQNEAQ, per germline (reference sequence). This CDR3 is 17 amino acids long. CDR3 nucleotide sequence: TGTGCCAGCAGCTTATCACGACTAGGAGGTTTCACCGGGGAGCTGTTTTTT. It encodes CASSLSRLGGFTGELFF.

This clonotype was recorded many times. J is TRBJ2-7 and V is TRBV29-1; 11 bases align to TRBD2. The ends lost 4 bases at V and 2 bases at J; junction bases unmatched: 4. Germline values: CDR1 SQVTM, CDR2 ANQGSEA. The CDR3 totals 14 residues. CDR3 amino acids: CSVAVLAGAYEQYF. The CDR3 DNA reads TGCAGCGTTGCTGTACTAGCGGGAGCCTACGAGCAGTACTTC.

This clonotype was detected many times. This chain connects TRBV7-9 to TRBJ1-5; no clear D gene. V was trimmed by 5 bases and J by 1 base, leaving 6 bases between them. CDR3 length: 13 residues. CDR1 is SEHNR, CDR2 FQNEAQ, per germline (reference sequence). CDR3 region: CASSPTSNQPQHF. CDR3 nucleotides: TGTGCCAGCAGCCCTACCAGCAATCAGCCCCAGCATTTT.

Many counts were recorded for this clonotype. This chain joins TRBV2 and TRBJ2-7; D gene uncertain. Germline CDR1 is SNHLY and CDR2 is FYNNEI. V lost 10 bases, J lost 5 bases, and 15 bases lay in between. This CDR3 has 12 amino acids. This chain's CDR3 is CATVQGPDEQYF. The CDR3 DNA is TGTGCCACCGTCCAAGGGCCAGACGAGCAGTACTTC.

This clonotype was seen a handful of times. The chain couples TRBV6-2 or TRBV6-3 to TRBJ2-6, with D possibly being TRBD1 (5 bases). Trimming shortened V by 2 bases and J by 3 bases, and 8 bases separated the two germline ends. This CDR3 is 15 amino acids long. Germline V lookup: CDR1 MNHEY, CDR2 SVGEGT. The CDR3 DNA is TGTGCCAGCAGTTACAAGGGGTATGGGGCCAACGTCCTGACTTTC. It encodes CASSYKGYGANVLTF.

This clonotype has only one observation. J is TRBJ2-7 and V is TRBV20-1; perhaps D is TRBD1 or TRBD2 (6 bases each). Germline V CDR1 and CDR2: DFQATT, SNEGSKA (reference sequence). The CDR3 totals 14 residues. V was shortened by 6 bases and J by 0 bases, with 15 bases between the two germline ends. CDR3: CSARRRDISYEQYF. DNA of the CDR3: TGCAGTGCCCGGCGGAGGGACATCTCCTACGAGCAGTACTTC.

The chain has TRBV9 and TRBJ2-5, with D perhaps matching TRBD1 or TRBD2 (6 bases each). V was cut by 1 base and J by 3 bases, with 16 bases left in between. Per germline, CDR1 SGDLS and CDR2 YYNGEE. There are 16 residues in the CDR3. The CDR3 DNA reads TGTGCCAGCAGCGTAAGGGGGGACAAGCTTGAAGAGACCCAGTACTTC. As protein: CASSVRGDKLEETQYF.

The V gene is TRBV5-6, the J gene TRBJ1-2; D may be TRBD1 (5 bases). From germline, CDR1 is SGHDT and CDR2 YYEEEE. V lost 4 bases to trimming and J lost 8 bases, with 15 bases between them. The CDR3 spans 13 residues. CDR3 protein: CASSHLGGGGYTF. The CDR3 DNA follows: TGTGCCAGCAGCCATCTCGGGGGAGGGGGCTACACCTTC.

The chain couples TRBV5-4 to TRBJ2-4; 7 bases map to TRBD2. CDR3 length: 14 residues. Trimming took 1 base from V and 6 from J; bases not matched to a gene: 4. The germline V gene has CDR1 SGHNT and CDR2 YYREEE (reference sequence). CDR3 sequence reads: CASSLPGEGNIQYF. The DNA for the CDR3 is TGTGCCAGCAGCTTGCCGGGGGAGGGAAACATTCAGTACTTC.

The chain couples TRBV5-1 to TRBJ2-7; the D is unclear. The V gene's germline CDR1 is SGHRS and CDR2 YFSETQ. This CDR3 has 13 residues. The ends were cut back, 0 bases at V and 4 bases at J, with 8 bases in the middle. Written as DNA, the CDR3 is TGCGCCAGCAGCTTGGAGTGGGTTTACGAGCAGTACTTC. This gives the protein CASSLEWVYEQYF.

This clonotype was detected a few times. A read error may explain this, as a much larger clone is one base away. V is TRBV10-1 and J is TRBJ2-1, with D hard to call. The CDR3 length is 13 residues. Germline values: CDR1 WNHNN, CDR2 SYGVQD (reference sequence). DNA for the CDR3: TGCGACAGCAGTGATGTAAAGGTCGGTGAGCAGTTCTTC. Its translation: CDSSDVKVGEQFF.

This clonotype was found a few times. Germline and junction disagree at one end, which may indicate a read error. This chain connects TRBV7-9 to TRBJ2-7, with TRBD2 matching over 11 bases. Germline lookup yields CDR1 SEHNR and CDR2 FQNEAQ (reference sequence). CDR3 length: 14 amino acids. CDR3 nucleotides: TGTGCCAGCAGCCCTACTAGCGGGAGCTACGAGCTGTACTTC. Its protein product is CASSPTSGSYELYF.

This clonotype was observed at least ten times. The chain links TRBV20-1 to TRBJ2-7, with 10 bases lining up with TRBD2. CDR1 is DFQATT and CDR2 is SNEGSKA in the germline V gene (reference sequence). The length of the CDR3 is 14 residues. J was trimmed by 2 bases and V by 6 bases; bases with no gene match: 7. CDR3 loop: CSAAPGLATYEQYF. The CDR3 DNA reads TGCAGTGCGGCGCCGGGACTAGCGACCTACGAGCAGTACTTC.

This clonotype was seen many times. This chain links TRBV2 with TRBJ2-7; TRBD2 agrees at 8 bases. Germline CDR1 reads SNHLY; CDR2 reads FYNNEI. The V segment lost 7 bases and the J segment 2 bases; nucleotides outside the gene matches: 7. The length of the CDR3 is 14 residues. CDR3 DNA: TGTGCCAGCAAGTCCAGCGGGGGAACCTACGAGCAGTACTTC. It encodes CASKSSGGTYEQYF.

The table lists this clonotype with a few counts. The rearrangement links TRBV25-1 to TRBJ2-1; the match to TRBD1 covers 7 bases. This CDR3 has 17 residues. Trimming cost V 4 bases and J 0 bases; bases outside gene matches: 9. Germline lookup yields CDR1 MGHDK and CDR2 SYGVNS. The CDR3 DNA sequence: TGTGCCAGCAGTGGACCGTCGACAGGGAGCTCCTACAATGAGCAGTTCTTC. Its protein is CASSGPSTGSSYNEQFF.